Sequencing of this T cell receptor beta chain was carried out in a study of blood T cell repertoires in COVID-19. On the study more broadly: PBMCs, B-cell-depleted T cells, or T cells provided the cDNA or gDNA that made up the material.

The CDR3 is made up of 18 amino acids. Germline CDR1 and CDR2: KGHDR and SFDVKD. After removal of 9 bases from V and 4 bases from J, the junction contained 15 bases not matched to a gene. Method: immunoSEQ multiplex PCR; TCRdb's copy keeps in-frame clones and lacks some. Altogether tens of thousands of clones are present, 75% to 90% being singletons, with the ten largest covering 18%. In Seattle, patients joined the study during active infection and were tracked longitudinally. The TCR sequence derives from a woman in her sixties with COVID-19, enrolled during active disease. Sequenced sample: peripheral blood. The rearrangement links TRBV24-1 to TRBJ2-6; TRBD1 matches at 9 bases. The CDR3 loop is CATSAGTGFFSGANVLTF. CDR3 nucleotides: TGTGCCACCTCAGCCGGGACAGGGTTTTTTTCCGGGGCCAACGTCCTGACTTTC.